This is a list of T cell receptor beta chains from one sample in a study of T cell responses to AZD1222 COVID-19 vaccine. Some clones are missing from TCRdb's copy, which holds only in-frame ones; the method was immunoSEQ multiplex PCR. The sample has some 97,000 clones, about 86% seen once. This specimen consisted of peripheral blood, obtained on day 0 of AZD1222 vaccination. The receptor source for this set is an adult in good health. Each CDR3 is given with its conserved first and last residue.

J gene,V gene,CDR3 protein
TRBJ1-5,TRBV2,CASSDSNQPQHF
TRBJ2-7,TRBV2,CASSETQTGSGYEQYF
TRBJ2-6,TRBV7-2,CASSLWGSGANVLTF
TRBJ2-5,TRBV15,CATSRDRGRETQYF
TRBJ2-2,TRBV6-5,CASSYRTANTGELFF
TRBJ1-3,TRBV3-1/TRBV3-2,CASSERAFSGNTIYF
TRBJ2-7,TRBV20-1,CSASSDRGFHEQYF
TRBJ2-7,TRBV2,CASVTGRGYEQYF
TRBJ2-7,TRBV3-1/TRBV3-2,CASSQGWDNTYEQYF
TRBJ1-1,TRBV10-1,CASSSDLGNTEAFF
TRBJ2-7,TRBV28,CASSLVRQGTEQYF
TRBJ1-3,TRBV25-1,CASSESGGPGGNTIYF
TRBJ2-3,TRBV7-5,CARSLRRLAVSTDTQYF
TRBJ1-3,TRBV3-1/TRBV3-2,CASSRTGTGDSMRNTIYF
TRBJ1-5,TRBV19,CASSPTRLDNQPQHF
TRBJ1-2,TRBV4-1,CASSHNYGYTF
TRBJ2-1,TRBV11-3,CASSQGTLAVSYNEQFF
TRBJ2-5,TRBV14,CASSQSRRPETQYF
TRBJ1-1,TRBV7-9,CASTAPGGSPVSTEAFF
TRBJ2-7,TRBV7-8,CASSPGAYEQYF
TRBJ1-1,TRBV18,CASSRAGTFNTEAFF
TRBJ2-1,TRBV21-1,CASSIGRAHNEQFF
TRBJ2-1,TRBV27,CASSLFPIRGDYNEQFF
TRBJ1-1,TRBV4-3,CASSQDGGADTEAFF
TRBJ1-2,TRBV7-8,CASSLGRAGRQHGYTF
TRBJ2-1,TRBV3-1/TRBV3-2,CASSQPQGLAGTNEQFF
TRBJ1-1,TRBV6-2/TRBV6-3,CASSTLLGLDTEAFF
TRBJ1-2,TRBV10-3,CAISGKKHYGYTF
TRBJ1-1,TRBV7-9,CASSFPVNTEAFF
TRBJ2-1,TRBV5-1,CASSLAGREEQFF
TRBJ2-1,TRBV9,CASSVGASSGLTGEQFF